This T cell receptor beta chain was sequenced for a study of T-cell memory formation after mild COVID-19. J gave up 8 bases and V 0 bases, and 6 bases lay outside the gene matches. The CDR3 is made up of 14 amino acids. Germline assignment: CDR1 SGHNT and CDR2 YYREEE (reference sequence). Via MiXCR, TCRdb re-called the 5' RACE reads, giving one row per CDR3 protein. The data contain roughly 550,000 distinct CDR3 sequences, roughly 22% of them singletons. This clonotype was obtained from an adult woman who had mild COVID-19 (a few samples of this study predate the infection). Cell type and time point are not known. The chain couples TRBV5-4 to TRBJ1-2; TRBD1 agrees at 8 bases. Specimen: PBMCs or a T cell subset sorted from them (not recorded which). The CDR3 is CASSLDRGATGYTF. The CDR3 nucleotides read TGTGCCAGCAGCTTGGACAGGGGGGCGACGGGCTACACCTTC.